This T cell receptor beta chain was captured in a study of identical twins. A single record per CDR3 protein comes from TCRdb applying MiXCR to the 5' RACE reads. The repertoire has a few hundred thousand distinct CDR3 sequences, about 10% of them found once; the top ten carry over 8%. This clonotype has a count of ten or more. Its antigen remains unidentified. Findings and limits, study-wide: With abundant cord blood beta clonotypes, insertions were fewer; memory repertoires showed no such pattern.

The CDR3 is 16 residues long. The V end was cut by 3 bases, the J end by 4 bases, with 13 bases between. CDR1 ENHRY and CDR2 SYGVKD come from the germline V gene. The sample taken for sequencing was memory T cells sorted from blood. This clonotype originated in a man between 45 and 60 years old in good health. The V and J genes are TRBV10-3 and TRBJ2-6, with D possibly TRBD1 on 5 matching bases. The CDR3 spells CAISDNKGNGANVLTF. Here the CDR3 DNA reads TGTGCCATCAGTGACAACAAGGGGAACGGGGCCAACGTCCTGACTTTC.